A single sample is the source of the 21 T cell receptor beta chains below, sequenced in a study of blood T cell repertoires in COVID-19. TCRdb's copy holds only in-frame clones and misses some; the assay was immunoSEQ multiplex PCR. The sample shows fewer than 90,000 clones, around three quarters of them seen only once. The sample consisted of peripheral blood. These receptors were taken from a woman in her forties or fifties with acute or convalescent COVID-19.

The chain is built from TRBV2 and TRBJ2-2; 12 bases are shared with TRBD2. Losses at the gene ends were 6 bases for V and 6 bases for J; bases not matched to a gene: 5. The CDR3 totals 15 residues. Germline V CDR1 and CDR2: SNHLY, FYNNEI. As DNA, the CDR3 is TGTGCCAGCAGCCTAGCGGGGGGGCCCTCCGGGGAGCTGTTTTTT. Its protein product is CASSLAGGPSGELFF.

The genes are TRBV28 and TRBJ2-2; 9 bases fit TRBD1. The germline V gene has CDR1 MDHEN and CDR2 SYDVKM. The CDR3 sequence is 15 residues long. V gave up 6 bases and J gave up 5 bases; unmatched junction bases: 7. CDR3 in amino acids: CASRLDRGRTGELFF. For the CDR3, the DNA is TGTGCCAGCAGACTGGACAGGGGCCGGACCGGGGAGCTGTTTTTT.

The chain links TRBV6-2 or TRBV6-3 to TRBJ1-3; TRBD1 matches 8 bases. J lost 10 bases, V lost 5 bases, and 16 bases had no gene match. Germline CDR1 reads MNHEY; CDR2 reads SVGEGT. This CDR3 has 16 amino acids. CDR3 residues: CASSPLPGTGPQTIYF. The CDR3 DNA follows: TGTGCCAGCAGTCCCTTACCCGGGACAGGTCCTCAGACCATATATTTT.

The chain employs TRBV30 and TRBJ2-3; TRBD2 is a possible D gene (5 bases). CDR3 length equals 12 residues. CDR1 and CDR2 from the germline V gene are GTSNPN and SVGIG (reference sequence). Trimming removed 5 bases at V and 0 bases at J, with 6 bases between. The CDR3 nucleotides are TGTGCCTGGGGACTGAGCACAGATACGCAGTATTTT. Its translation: CAWGLSTDTQYF.

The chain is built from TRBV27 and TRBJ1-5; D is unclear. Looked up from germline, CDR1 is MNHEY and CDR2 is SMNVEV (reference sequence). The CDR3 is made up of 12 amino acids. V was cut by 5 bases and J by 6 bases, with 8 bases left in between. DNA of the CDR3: TGTGCCAGCAGTCCCCACGGTCAGCCCCAGCATTTT. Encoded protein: CASSPHGQPQHF.

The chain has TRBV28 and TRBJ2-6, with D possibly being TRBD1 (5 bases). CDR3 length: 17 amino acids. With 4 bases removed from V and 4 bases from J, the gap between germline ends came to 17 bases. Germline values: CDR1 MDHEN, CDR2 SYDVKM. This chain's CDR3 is CASSSAEGVYGANVLTF. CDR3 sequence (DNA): TGTGCCAGCAGTTCAGCAGAAGGGGTTTACGGGGCCAACGTCCTGACTTTC.

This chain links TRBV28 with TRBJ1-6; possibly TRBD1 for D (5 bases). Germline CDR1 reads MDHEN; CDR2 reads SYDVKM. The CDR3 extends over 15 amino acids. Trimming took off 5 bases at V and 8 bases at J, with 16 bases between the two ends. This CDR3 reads CASSPPGGKDSPLHF. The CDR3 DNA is TGTGCCAGCAGTCCCCCCGGGGGAAAGGATTCACCCCTCCACTTT.

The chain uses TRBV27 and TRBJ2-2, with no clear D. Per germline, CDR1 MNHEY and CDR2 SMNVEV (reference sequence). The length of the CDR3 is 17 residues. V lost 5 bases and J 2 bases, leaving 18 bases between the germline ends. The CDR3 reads CASSPRPGERNTGELFF. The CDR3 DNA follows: TGTGCCAGCAGTCCCCGCCCGGGTGAGAGAAACACCGGGGAGCTGTTTTTT.

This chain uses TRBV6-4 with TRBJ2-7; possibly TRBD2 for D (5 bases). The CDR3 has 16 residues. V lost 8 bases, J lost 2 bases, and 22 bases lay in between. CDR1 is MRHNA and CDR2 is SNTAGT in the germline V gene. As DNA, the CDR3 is TGTGCCAGCGGTTCCAACCGGACGGGGATCCCCTACGAGCAGTACTTC. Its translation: CASGSNRTGIPYEQYF.

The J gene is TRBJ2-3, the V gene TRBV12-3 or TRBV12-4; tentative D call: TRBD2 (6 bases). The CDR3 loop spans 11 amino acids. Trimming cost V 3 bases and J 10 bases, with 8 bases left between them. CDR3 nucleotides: TGTGCCAGCAGTTTTGAGCGGGCGCAGTATTTT. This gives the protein CASSFERAQYF.

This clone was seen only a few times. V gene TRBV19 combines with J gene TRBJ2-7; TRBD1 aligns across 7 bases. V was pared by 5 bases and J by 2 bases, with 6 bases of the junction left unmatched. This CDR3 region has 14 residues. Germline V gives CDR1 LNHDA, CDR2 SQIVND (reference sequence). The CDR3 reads CASSVGQSPYEQYF. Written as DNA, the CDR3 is TGTGCCAGTAGTGTGGGACAGTCCCCCTACGAGCAGTACTTC.

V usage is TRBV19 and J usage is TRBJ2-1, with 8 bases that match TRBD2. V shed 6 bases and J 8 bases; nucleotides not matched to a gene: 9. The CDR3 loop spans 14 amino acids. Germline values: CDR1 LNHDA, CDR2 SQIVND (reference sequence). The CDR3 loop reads CASRLGLASDEQFF. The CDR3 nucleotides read TGTGCCAGTAGGCTCGGACTAGCAAGCGATGAGCAGTTCTTC.

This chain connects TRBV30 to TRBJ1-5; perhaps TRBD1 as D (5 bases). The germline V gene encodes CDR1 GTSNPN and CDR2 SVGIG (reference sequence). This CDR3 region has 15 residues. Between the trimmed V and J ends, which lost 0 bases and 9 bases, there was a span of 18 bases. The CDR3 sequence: CAWSVQDKRGSPQHF. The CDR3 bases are TGTGCCTGGAGTGTCCAGGACAAGAGAGGTTCGCCCCAGCATTTT.

This CDR3 reads CASSSSGNGLTDTQYF. The CDR3 nucleotides are TGTGCCAGCTCATCCAGCGGTAATGGGCTCACAGATACGCAGTATTTT. This chain uses TRBV18 with TRBJ2-3, with D possibly matching TRBD2 (5 bases). Per germline, CDR1 KGHSH and CDR2 LQKENI. The CDR3 has 16 residues. The germline V and J ends were trimmed by 5 bases and 2 bases, with 17 bases remaining between them.

The CDR3 protein is CASRPTPGLQETQYF. The CDR3 bases are TGTGCCAGCAGGCCCACCCCGGGACTCCAAGAGACCCAGTACTTC. The chain combines TRBV2 with TRBJ2-5; D might be TRBD2 (6 bases). V lost 6 bases, J lost 1 base, and 15 bases lay in between. Germline V gives CDR1 SNHLY, CDR2 FYNNEI. CDR3 size: 15 residues.

The CDR3 DNA follows: TGTGCCAGCATCCCGAGGAGGAGACAAGAGCGGACCCAGTACTTC. Amino acid sequence: CASIPRRRQERTQYF. The rearrangement uses TRBV3-1 (or the pseudogene TRBV3-2) and TRBJ2-5; perhaps TRBD2 as D (5 bases). This CDR3 has 15 amino acids. CDR1 LGHDT and CDR2 YNNKEL come from the germline V gene (reference sequence). The V and J ends lost 7 bases and 7 bases respectively, with 22 bases between them.

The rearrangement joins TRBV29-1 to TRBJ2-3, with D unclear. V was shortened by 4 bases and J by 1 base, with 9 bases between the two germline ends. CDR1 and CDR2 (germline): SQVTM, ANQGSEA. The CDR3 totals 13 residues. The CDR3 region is CSVGFQGTDTQYF. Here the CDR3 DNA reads TGCAGCGTTGGGTTCCAGGGCACAGATACGCAGTATTTT.

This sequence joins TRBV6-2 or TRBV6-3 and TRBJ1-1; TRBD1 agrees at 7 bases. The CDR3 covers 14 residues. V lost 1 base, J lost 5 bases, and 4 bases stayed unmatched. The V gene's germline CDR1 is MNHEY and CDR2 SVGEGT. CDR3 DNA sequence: TGTGCCAGCAGTTACTGGGGACAGCAAACTGAAGCTTTCTTT. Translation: CASSYWGQQTEAFF.

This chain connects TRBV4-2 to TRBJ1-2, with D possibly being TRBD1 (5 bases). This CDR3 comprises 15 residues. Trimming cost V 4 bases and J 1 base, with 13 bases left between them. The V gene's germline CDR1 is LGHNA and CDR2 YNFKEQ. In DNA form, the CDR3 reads TGTGCCAGCAGCCGGATAGTAGACAGTAACTATGGCTACACCTTC. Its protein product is CASSRIVDSNYGYTF.

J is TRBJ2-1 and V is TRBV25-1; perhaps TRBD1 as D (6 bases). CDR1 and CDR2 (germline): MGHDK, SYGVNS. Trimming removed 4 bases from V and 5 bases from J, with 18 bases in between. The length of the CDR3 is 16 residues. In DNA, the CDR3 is TGTGCCAGCAGTGCCCCTTGGGGCAGGGGCAACAATGAGCAGTTCTTC. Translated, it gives CASSAPWGRGNNEQFF.

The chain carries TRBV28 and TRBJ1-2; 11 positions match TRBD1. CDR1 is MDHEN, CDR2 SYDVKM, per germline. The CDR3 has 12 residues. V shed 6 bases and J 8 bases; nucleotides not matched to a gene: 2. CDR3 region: CASRRTGGGYTF. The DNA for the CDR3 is TGTGCCAGCAGGAGGACAGGGGGCGGCTACACCTTC.